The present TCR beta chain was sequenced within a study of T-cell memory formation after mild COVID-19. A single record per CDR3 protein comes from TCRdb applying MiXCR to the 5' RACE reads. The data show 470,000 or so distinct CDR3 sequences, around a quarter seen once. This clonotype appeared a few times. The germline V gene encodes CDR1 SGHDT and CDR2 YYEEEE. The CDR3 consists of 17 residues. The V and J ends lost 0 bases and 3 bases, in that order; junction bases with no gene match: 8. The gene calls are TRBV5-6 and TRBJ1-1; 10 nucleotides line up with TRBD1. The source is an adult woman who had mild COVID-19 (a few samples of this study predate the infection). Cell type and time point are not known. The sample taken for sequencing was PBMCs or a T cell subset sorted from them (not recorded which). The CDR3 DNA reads TGTGCCAGCAGCTTGGGACAGGGGGCTTTCCGGGACACTGAAGCTTTCTTT. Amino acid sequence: CASSLGQGAFRDTEAFF.